This TCR beta chain emerged from a study of regulatory T cells in long-lasting Graves disease. CDR3-region Arm-PCR and iRepertoire HTBI primers produced the TCR beta libraries. Each CDR3 protein is one row after TCRdb ran MiXCR on the multiplex PCR reads. Of approximately 540,000 distinct CDR3 sequences listed, around 12% are singletons. The CDR3 contains 16 residues. CDR1 is SGHTA and CDR2 is FQGTGA in the germline V gene. Trimming left V 5 bases short and J 0 bases short, with 15 bases between. Time point here: newly diagnosed GD, antithyroid drugs for less than 3 months. The authors made the TCR library using RNA they extracted from PBMCs. These data are also associated with another study on T cells in Graves' hyperthyroidism and ophthalmopathy.

Sample: peripheral blood mononuclear cells (PBMCs), taken at new diagnosis, from a patient treated with antithyroid drugs. The genes are TRBV7-3 and TRBJ2-3; D is uncertain. This TCR was recovered from a woman aged 25-40 years with Graves disease. As DNA, the CDR3 is TGTGCCAGCAGCCCCGAACCGACACTGAGCACAGATACGCAGTATTTT. Protein sequence: CASSPEPTLSTDTQYF.